This TCR beta chain came from a study of blood T cells in healthy people across ages. Trimming left V 1 base short and J 0 bases short, with 10 bases between. CDR1 and CDR2 (germline): DFQATT, SNEGSKA (reference sequence). The CDR3 length is 14 residues. Study-level findings and limits: With age, beta diversity per million T cells declined roughly linearly, significantly by 35 to 40.

Regarding this clonotype: Its antigen is undetermined.

Primers used in a second PCR of roughly 7 to 12 cycles were a sample-barcoded 5' primer and a J-beta primer mix. Researchers report that a template-switch adaptor with 12 random nucleotides tagged each cDNA molecule. One entry per CDR3 protein, called by TCRdb with MiXCR from the 5' RACE reads. The data contain approximately 780,000 distinct CDR3 sequences, under 30% of them seen just once; the ten biggest clones take up 2.5% to 3.5%. The same specimen was also included in a second study, on T cells of mothers and their children. From that report: Donation involved three healthy Caucasian mothers and the six children that they had.

The sequence was obtained from a boy aged 10-17 years in good health. Material for sequencing was blood. The rearrangement joins TRBV20-1 to TRBJ2-7; no clear D gene. The CDR3 here is CSARGGQSSYEQYF. In DNA, the CDR3 is TGCAGTGCTAGAGGTGGGCAGAGCTCCTACGAGCAGTACTTC.